This T cell receptor beta chain was sequenced during a study of cytomegalovirus exposure and HLA in healthy donors. Study in general: Among the 300 to 500 genotyped donors, 81% were placed in the Caucasian-associated ancestry cluster.

PCR amplification relied on 60 Vbeta primers (plus 13 Jbeta primers). Assay: immunoSEQ multiplex PCR; the TCRdb copy retains only in-frame clones and omits some. Here the sample spans some 150,000 clones, 70% to 80% being singletons. The germline V and J ends were trimmed by 3 bases and 4 bases, with 18 bases remaining between them. The length of the CDR3 is 16 residues. CDR1 and CDR2 from the germline V gene are LNHDA and SQIVND (reference sequence). Study-wide results and limits: Among the sequence variants, a highly shared cluster was likely an artifact of sequencing. The authors excluded some V segments, including TRBV6-2 and TRBV6-3, as indistinguishable. Later analysis identified a missense DCLRE1C variant that was linked to TCR beta V- and J-gene trimming.

Concerning this clone: The antigen remains undetermined.

The specimen sequenced was PBMCs. This chain uses TRBV19 with TRBJ2-5, with D perhaps TRBD2 (7 bases). The sequence was collected from a man younger than 45 in good health and CMV-seropositive. The CDR3 protein is CASSIPRRGAGETQYF. For the CDR3, the DNA is TGTGCCAGTAGTATCCCCCGTCGGGGGGCGGGAGAGACCCAGTACTTC.